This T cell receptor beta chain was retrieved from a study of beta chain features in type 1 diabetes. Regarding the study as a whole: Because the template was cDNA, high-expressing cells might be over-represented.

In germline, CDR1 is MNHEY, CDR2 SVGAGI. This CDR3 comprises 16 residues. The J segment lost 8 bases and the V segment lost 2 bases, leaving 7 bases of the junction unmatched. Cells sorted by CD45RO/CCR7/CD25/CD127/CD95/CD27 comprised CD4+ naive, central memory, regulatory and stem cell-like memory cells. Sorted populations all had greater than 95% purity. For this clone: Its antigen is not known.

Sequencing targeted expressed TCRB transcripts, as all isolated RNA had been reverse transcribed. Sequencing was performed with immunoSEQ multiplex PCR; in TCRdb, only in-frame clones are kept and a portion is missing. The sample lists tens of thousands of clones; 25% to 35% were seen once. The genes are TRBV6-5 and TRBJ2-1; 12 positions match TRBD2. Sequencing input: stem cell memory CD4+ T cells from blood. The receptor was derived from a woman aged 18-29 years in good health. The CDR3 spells CASSYRASGRAHEQFF. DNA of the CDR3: TGTGCCAGCAGTTACCGGGCTAGCGGGAGGGCACATGAGCAGTTCTTC.